Following are 21 T cell receptor beta chains from one sample sequenced in a study of T cell changes during pregnancy in multiple sclerosis. Sequencing used immunoSEQ multiplex PCR; TCRdb keeps in-frame clones, though not all of them. Here the sample spans 65,000 to 70,000 clones, 80% to 95% being singletons. This specimen was peripheral blood, taken in the third trimester of pregnancy. The receptors originated from a female donor in good health, enrolled as a control in a pregnancy study.

V usage is TRBV11-2 and J usage is TRBJ2-3; D might be TRBD1 (6 bases). The CDR3 extends over 16 amino acids. V shed 2 bases and J shed 2 bases, with 14 bases lying between them. Germline V gives CDR1 SGHAT, CDR2 FQNNGV. In nucleotides, the CDR3 is TGTGCCAGCAGCTTATGGATGACAGGTCCCACAGATACGCAGTATTTT. It translates to CASSLWMTGPTDTQYF.

The rearrangement joins TRBV7-9 to TRBJ2-1; unclear D gene. Trimming stripped 1 base from V and 14 bases from J, with 9 bases between. The CDR3 loop spans 11 amino acids. Germline lookup yields CDR1 SEHNR and CDR2 FQNEAQ (reference sequence). The CDR3 protein is CASSLGQAKFF. Written as DNA, the CDR3 is TGTGCCAGCAGCTTAGGGCAGGCTAAGTTCTTC.

The chain joins TRBV5-1 to TRBJ1-2; no clear D. V was cut by 0 bases and J by 5 bases, with 14 bases left in between. The V gene's germline CDR1 is SGHRS and CDR2 YFSETQ. This CDR3 is built from 15 residues. CDR3 sequence (DNA): TGCGCCAGCAGCTTGGAGAACAAGTCACGTTATGGCTACACCTTC. Amino acids: CASSLENKSRYGYTF.

The chain recombines TRBV18 with TRBJ1-3; tentatively, D is TRBD1 (6 bases). Trimming removed 2 bases at V and 1 base at J, with 9 bases between. The CDR3 length is 15 residues. The germline V gene has CDR1 KGHSH and CDR2 LQKENI. In DNA, the CDR3 is TGTGCCAGCTCACCAGCGACAGGTTCTGGAAACACCATATATTTT. This translates into CASSPATGSGNTIYF.

This clone was found a few times. The chain uses TRBV28 and TRBJ2-2; D gene unclear. In germline, CDR1 is MDHEN, CDR2 SYDVKM. The CDR3 covers 14 residues. Trimming cost V 7 bases and J 3 bases, with 12 bases left between them. Written as DNA, the CDR3 is TGTGCCAGCATTTTCACTCCGCACACCGGGGAGCTGTTTTTT. Translated, it gives CASIFTPHTGELFF.

J is TRBJ2-1 and V is TRBV27; D gene uncertain. Trimming removed 3 bases from V and 2 bases from J, with 5 bases in between. Germline CDR1 reads MNHEY; CDR2 reads SMNVEV (reference sequence). This CDR3 spans 13 amino acids. In nucleotides, the CDR3 is TGTGCCAGCAGTTTGCGGCCCTACAATGAGCAGTTCTTC. Amino acids: CASSLRPYNEQFF.

The rearrangement links TRBV7-2 to TRBJ2-7, with D possibly TRBD1 on 5 matching bases. This CDR3 has 15 residues. V lost 8 bases and J lost 2, with 19 bases in between. CDR1 and CDR2 from the germline V gene are SGHTA and FQGNSA. The CDR3 loop is CASSLPGWGPYEQYF. The DNA of the CDR3 is TGTGCCAGCTCTCTCCCAGGGTGGGGTCCCTACGAGCAGTACTTC.

The rearrangement uses TRBV7-8 and TRBJ2-3, with a weak D call TRBD2 (7 bases). This CDR3 is built from 16 residues. V was pared by 6 bases and J by 6 bases, with 22 bases between. Germline V gene lookup returns CDR1 SGHVS and CDR2 FQNEAQ. The CDR3 sequence is CASRRLRRGGYDTQYF. CDR3 coding DNA: TGTGCCAGCAGACGGCTTAGGAGGGGGGGATACGATACGCAGTATTTT. Variable domain in full (rest from reference TRBV7-8 and TRBJ2-3): GAGVSQSPRYKVAKRGQDVALRCDPISGHVSLFWYQQALGQGPEFLTYFQNEAQLDKSGLPSDRFFAERPEGSVSTLKIQRTQQEDSAVYLCASRRLRRGGYDTQYFGPGTRLTVL.

The chain combines TRBV7-3 with TRBJ2-1, with 7 nucleotides matching TRBD2. Germline-derived CDR1 and CDR2 are SGHTA and FQGTGA. The CDR3 has 16 residues. The J segment lost 0 bases and the V segment lost 2 bases, leaving 4 bases of the junction unmatched. CDR3 nucleotide sequence: TGTGCCAGCAGCTTACGCGGGGGAAGCTCCTACAATGAGCAGTTCTTC. It codes for CASSLRGGSSYNEQFF.

V and J are TRBV2 and TRBJ1-3, with a weak D call TRBD1 (5 bases). CDR3 length: 16 amino acids. Trimming stripped 3 bases from V and 0 bases from J, with 12 bases between. Looked up from germline, CDR1 is SNHLY and CDR2 is FYNNEI. CDR3 nucleotides: TGTGCCAGCAGTGATCATGGACACATCTCTGGAAACACCATATATTTT. Protein: CASSDHGHISGNTIYF.

V is TRBV6-5 and J is TRBJ2-7; D is perhaps TRBD1 (5 bases). Germline V gene lookup returns CDR1 MNHEY and CDR2 SVGAGI. This CDR3 contains 14 residues. Deletions cut 6 bases from V and 4 bases from J, with 16 bases between. The CDR3 coding sequence is TGTGCCAGCAGCCCCCTAGACAGATTATACGAGCAGTACTTC. Protein sequence: CASSPLDRLYEQYF.

This clone has only one observation. J is TRBJ1-3 and V is TRBV18, with TRBD1 as a possible D gene (6 bases). V was cut by 4 bases and J by 4 bases, with 14 bases left in between. The CDR3 is 15 residues long. Germline V gene lookup returns CDR1 KGHSH and CDR2 LQKENI. The CDR3 DNA is TGTGCCAGCTCACGCGGACAGATTGAGGGAAACACCATATATTTT. Translation: CASSRGQIEGNTIYF. The full variable domain, rest sourced from reference TRBV18 and TRBJ1-3, is NAGVMQNPRHLVRRRGQEARLRCSPMKGHSHVYWYRQLPEEGLKFMVYLQKENIIDESGMPKERFSAEFPKEGPSILRIQQVVRGDSAAYFCASSRGQIEGNTIYFGEGSWLTVV.

With regard to this clone: The same CDR3 arises from other DNA sequences in this sample as well. This chain uses TRBV18 with TRBJ2-3, with D possibly matching TRBD1 (6 bases). CDR1 is KGHSH and CDR2 is LQKENI in the germline V gene. CDR3 length: 14 amino acids. V lost 4 bases to trimming and J lost 2 bases, with 10 bases between them. This chain's CDR3 is CASSQGVSTDTQYF. Written as DNA, the CDR3 is TGTGCCAGCTCACAGGGGGTCTCCACAGATACGCAGTATTTT.

J is TRBJ2-1 and V is TRBV19, with D hard to call. V was trimmed by 4 bases and J by 0 bases, leaving 10 bases between them. From germline, CDR1 is LNHDA and CDR2 SQIVND (reference sequence). The CDR3 spans 15 residues. The CDR3 spells CASSTSRSSYNEQFF. The CDR3 bases are TGTGCCAGTAGTACCTCCCGGAGCTCCTACAATGAGCAGTTCTTC. Looking up the rest from reference TRBV19 and TRBJ2-1 gives the full variable domain: DGGITQSPKYLFRKEGQNVTLSCEQNLNHDAMYWYRQDPGQGLRLIYYSQIVNDFQKGDIAEGYSVSREKKESFPLTVTSAQKNPTAFYLCASSTSRSSYNEQFFGPGTRLTVL.

This clone has a single count. The chain combines TRBV5-8 with TRBJ1-3; D call uncertain. V was clipped by 2 bases and J by 2 bases, with 11 bases between them. This CDR3 is built from 15 residues. The germline V gene has CDR1 SGHTS and CDR2 YDEGEE. The CDR3 DNA follows: TGTGCCAGCAGCTTAGGTTACAGCCCTGGAAACACCATATATTTT. The encoded protein is CASSLGYSPGNTIYF.

The CDR3 sequence: CASSIRQGSNEKLFF. The CDR3 nucleotides read TGCGCCAGCAGCATTAGACAGGGATCTAATGAAAAACTGTTTTTT. This chain joins TRBV5-1 and TRBJ1-4; TRBD1 matches at 7 bases. V was clipped by 4 bases and J by 3 bases; unmatched bases: 6. Per germline, CDR1 SGHRS and CDR2 YFSETQ. This CDR3 spans 15 amino acids.

The V gene is TRBV18, the J gene TRBJ1-2, with TRBD1 identical over 7 bases. Germline V lookup: CDR1 KGHSH, CDR2 LQKENI. Losses at the gene ends were 6 bases for V and 5 bases for J; bases not matched to a gene: 6. The CDR3 covers 13 residues. As DNA, the CDR3 is TGTGCCAGCTCGTTCGACAGGGCATATGGCTACACCTTC. Translated, it gives CASSFDRAYGYTF.

The CDR3 loop is CASGTGASSSYGYTF. Here the CDR3 DNA reads TGTGCCAGTGGGACAGGGGCCTCGAGTTCCTATGGCTACACCTTC. The chain recombines TRBV10-3 with TRBJ1-2; TRBD1 aligns across 10 bases. The CDR3 sequence is 15 residues long. V was clipped by 10 bases and J by 4 bases; unmatched bases: 12. Germline V gene sequence: CDR1 ENHRY, CDR2 SYGVKD.

This chain links TRBV19 with TRBJ2-6; TRBD2 is a possible D gene (5 bases). V lost 7 bases, J lost 2 bases, and 18 bases lay in between. The germline V gene has CDR1 LNHDA and CDR2 SQIVND (reference sequence). This CDR3 region has 17 residues. CDR3 in DNA: TGTGCCAGTATGCGGACGGAGGTTTACCCTGGGGCCAACGTCCTGACTTTC. Residues: CASMRTEVYPGANVLTF.

The rearrangement joins TRBV6-5 to TRBJ1-1, with unresolved D. V lost 8 bases to trimming and J lost 10 bases, with 14 bases between them. Germline CDR1 MNHEY, CDR2 SVGAGI. The CDR3 runs to 11 residues. The CDR3 reads CASGTPLGAFF. The DNA for the CDR3 is TGTGCCAGCGGTACTCCGCTCGGAGCTTTCTTT.

This chain joins TRBV27 and TRBJ2-3; a weak D match, TRBD2 (5 bases). Germline CDR1 and CDR2: MNHEY and SMNVEV (reference sequence). The CDR3 is 13 amino acids. The ends were cut back, 3 bases at V and 10 bases at J, with 14 bases in the middle. In nucleotides, the CDR3 is TGTGCCAGCAGTTTTTCGGGGTCCTTATCGCAGTATTTT. Translated, it gives CASSFSGSLSQYF.